Listed below are T cell receptor beta chains from one sample, sequenced in a study of blood T cell repertoires in COVID-19. TCRdb's table, derived via immunoSEQ multiplex PCR, lists solely in-frame clones and lacks some. The top ten hold 0.85% to 0.9% of the sample, which has approximately 290,000 clones, under 85% seen once. Input material: peripheral blood. The receptors derive from a human donor with COVID-19, enrolled during active disease. The donor label of this sample is uncertain. Each CDR3 is given with its conserved first and last residue.

TRBJ2-3	TRBV7-3	CASSLTSGVGDRHTDTQYF
TRBJ1-5	TRBV19	CASSIDWRSNQPQHF
TRBJ2-5	TRBV19	CASGVAGVPETQYF
TRBJ1-2	TRBV28	CASSYGTDYGYTF
TRBJ1-4	TRBV5-1	CASSLEGASPNEKLFF
TRBJ2-3	TRBV7-2	CASSPRLAGGGDTQYF
TRBJ2-5	TRBV6-2/TRBV6-3	CASSYVSAGRQETQYF
TRBJ1-4	TRBV9	CASSSPEGAWEKLFF
TRBJ1-6	TRBV9	CASSPGGGESPLHF
TRBJ1-1	TRBV9	CASSVGLRTEAFF
TRBJ1-1	TRBV28	CASSLGFGVATFF
TRBJ1-1	TRBV28	CASSSSTEYTEAFF
TRBJ1-5	TRBV5-1	CASSLTVNQPQHF
TRBJ1-2	TRBV9	CASSARDTESYTF
TRBJ1-5	TRBV27	CASSLGQPYQPQHF
TRBJ1-1	TRBV5-1	CASSLLLNTEAFF
TRBJ1-1	TRBV7-9	CASSLVPPEQGRAFF
TRBJ2-3	TRBV11-2	CASSLGGQFTDTQYF
TRBJ1-1	TRBV2	CASLIRGTEAFF
TRBJ1-1	TRBV29-1	CSAHPSVAPEAFF
TRBJ1-2	TRBV28	CASSLLRDTGWSYGYTF
TRBJ1-2	TRBV9	CASSIPGGSYGYTF
TRBJ1-5	TRBV19	CASSVGVIQPQHF
TRBJ2-2	TRBV11-2	CASSLGQTTTGELFF
TRBJ2-1	TRBV30	CAWDPGQGSYNEQFF
TRBJ1-1	TRBV18	CASSPPGGAGTEAFF
TRBJ2-1	TRBV2	CASSVGTGGYNEQFF
TRBJ1-1	TRBV5-1	CASSLWLTNTEAFF
TRBJ2-3	TRBV2	CASNLLQGWRDTQYF
TRBJ1-1	TRBV18	CASSRGQGSTEAFF
TRBJ1-2	TRBV7-2	CASSLRTLDRAHGYTF
TRBJ1-5	TRBV7-9	CASSLGQSNQPQHF
TRBJ1-4	TRBV10-3	CATVADRGNEKLFF
TRBJ2-4	TRBV4-2	CASSQGAREVGIQYF
TRBJ2-2	TRBV7-2	CASSLGLAEGAGELFF
TRBJ1-1	TRBV29-1	CSVGQGASTEAFF
TRBJ2-5	TRBV20-1	CSARDGRSQYF
TRBJ1-2	TRBV11-2	CASSLSGDYGYTF
TRBJ1-1	TRBV4-2	CASSPNSGLEAFF
TRBJ1-2	TRBV15	CATSRLQGASYGYTF
TRBJ2-1	TRBV3-1/TRBV3-2	CASSQDAGPGGQFF
TRBJ2-1	TRBV2	CATAGGGVLSYNEQFF
TRBJ2-3	TRBV6-5	CASSYTSGRLDTQYF
TRBJ1-1	TRBV5-1	CASRAAGSNTEAFF